This T cell receptor (beta chain) was documented in a study of T cell responses to AZD1222 COVID-19 vaccine. About the study: Doses given second, at about 4 or about 12 weeks, were pooled.

The J segment lost 8 bases and the V segment lost 5 bases, leaving 5 bases of the junction unmatched. In germline, CDR1 is MNHNY, CDR2 SVGAGI (reference sequence). This CDR3 contains 14 residues. Sequencing was performed with immunoSEQ multiplex PCR; in TCRdb, only in-frame clones are kept and a portion is missing. The sample includes approximately 68,000 clones, around 88% of them seen just once. As concerns this clone: What it recognizes is unknown.

Study results and limitations: Targets within unmutated variant regions were reportedly found for nearly half of spike-specific TCRs. The number of AZD1222 recipients seropositive at baseline was only 6 or 7.

The source is an adult in good health. The sample in question was peripheral blood, obtained on day 0 of AZD1222 vaccination. The V gene is TRBV6-6, the J gene TRBJ1-6; 8 nucleotides line up with TRBD1. Here the CDR3 DNA reads TGTGCCAGCAGTACCCTGGACAGGGATTCACCCCTCCACTTT. Translation: CASSTLDRDSPLHF.